Listed here are 26 T cell receptor beta chains from one sample, sequenced in a study of blood T cell repertoires in COVID-19. Profiled with immunoSEQ multiplex PCR; TCRdb holds only in-frame clones, not every one. The sample yields some 400,000 clones, roughly 86% seen once. The source material was PBMCs or T cells enriched from blood (not recorded which). The receptors here all came from a woman aged 25 to 39 who had recovered from COVID-19.

The genes are TRBV10-3 and TRBJ2-3; 11 bases are shared with TRBD2. Germline-derived CDR1 and CDR2 are ENHRY and SYGVKD. The CDR3 covers 17 residues. V shed 1 base and J 0 bases; nucleotides not matched to a gene: 3. The CDR3 DNA reads TGTGCCATCAGTGAGTTACTAGCGGGGGTGAGCACAGATACGCAGTATTTT. It is translated as CAISELLAGVSTDTQYF.

This sequence joins TRBV27 and TRBJ2-7, with D perhaps matching TRBD2 (5 bases). This CDR3 is built from 17 residues. Germline lookup yields CDR1 MNHEY and CDR2 SMNVEV (reference sequence). V lost 6 bases and J lost 0, with 21 bases in between. This CDR3 is CASSPPVWSGSSYEQYF. The DNA of the CDR3 is TGTGCCAGCAGCCCCCCCGTTTGGAGCGGAAGCTCCTACGAGCAGTACTTC.

V and J are TRBV13 and TRBJ1-1; no firm D call. Trimming removed 3 bases from V and 0 bases from J, with 11 bases in between. The CDR3 spans 15 residues. From germline, CDR1 is PRHDT and CDR2 FYEKMQ (reference sequence). CDR3 residues: CASSLADIMNTEAFF. The CDR3 DNA is TGTGCCAGCAGCTTGGCAGATATAATGAACACTGAAGCTTTCTTT.

This sequence joins TRBV5-5 and TRBJ2-3; TRBD2 agrees at 8 bases. CDR3 size: 17 residues. Losses at the gene ends were 0 bases for V and 2 bases for J; bases not matched to a gene: 8. The V gene's germline CDR1 is SGHKS and CDR2 YYEKEE (reference sequence). The CDR3 is CASSLVRGGGTTDTQYF. CDR3 DNA sequence: TGTGCCAGCAGCTTGGTTAGGGGCGGGGGGACCACAGATACGCAGTATTTT. Looking up the rest from reference TRBV5-5 and TRBJ2-3 gives the full variable domain: DAGVTQSPTHLIKTRGQQVTLRCSPISGHKSVSWYQQVLGQGPQFIFQYYEKEERGRGNFPDRFSARQFPNYSSELNVNALLLGDSALYLCASSLVRGGGTTDTQYFGPGTRLTVL.

J is TRBJ1-2 and V is TRBV10-3; TRBD1 matches 8 bases. V shed 8 bases and J 0 bases; nucleotides not matched to a gene: 2. This CDR3 region has 13 residues. CDR1 ENHRY and CDR2 SYGVKD come from the germline V gene. The CDR3 DNA follows: TGTGCCATCGGGACAGGCGCTAACTATGGCTACACCTTC. As protein: CAIGTGANYGYTF.

The chain uses TRBV5-5 and TRBJ2-1; possibly TRBD1 for D (6 bases). The V gene's germline CDR1 is SGHKS and CDR2 YYEKEE (reference sequence). The CDR3 is 14 residues long. Trimming pared 4 bases from V and 5 bases from J, leaving 13 bases between. The CDR3, as DNA: TGTGCCAGCAGCCCACAGGGAGTCCACAATGAGCAGTTCTTC. Amino acid sequence: CASSPQGVHNEQFF.

The chain recombines TRBV30 with TRBJ1-2; 7 bases align to TRBD1. CDR3 size: 13 residues. Germline V gene lookup returns CDR1 GTSNPN and CDR2 SVGIG (reference sequence). V was clipped by 4 bases and J by 2 bases; unmatched bases: 4. CDR3 amino acids: CAWTQGGNYGYTF. The CDR3 region has the DNA TGTGCCTGGACCCAGGGGGGAAACTATGGCTACACCTTC.

The chain recombines TRBV28 with TRBJ2-7, with D maybe TRBD2 (7 bases). V dropped 3 bases and J dropped 5 bases, with 17 bases sitting between them. Germline-derived CDR1 and CDR2 are MDHEN and SYDVKM. The CDR3 is made up of 15 amino acids. CDR3 coding DNA: TGTGCCAGCAGTTTGCGACTGGGGGGGGCAGACGAGCAGTACTTC. It translates to CASSLRLGGADEQYF.

This clone appeared a single time. This sequence joins TRBV10-2 and TRBJ1-1; TRBD1 is a possible D gene (5 bases). Germline assignment: CDR1 WSHSY and CDR2 SAAADI. V was trimmed by 0 bases and J by 2 bases, leaving 13 bases between them. CDR3 length: 16 amino acids. For the CDR3, the DNA is TGCGCCAGCAGTGAGTCGGAGGGACGATTCAACACTGAAGCTTTCTTT. Protein product: CASSESEGRFNTEAFF.

The chain employs TRBV9 and TRBJ2-1, with 12 bases fitting TRBD2. Germline trimming cut 0 bases from V and 3 bases from J; bases unmatched to any gene: 4. Germline-derived CDR1 and CDR2 are SGDLS and YYNGEE. There are 17 residues in the CDR3. CDR3 DNA: TGTGCCAGCAGCGTAGCTAGCGGGAGGGGAAACTACAATGAGCAGTTCTTC. Translated, it gives CASSVASGRGNYNEQFF. Full variable domain (outside the CDR3, taken from reference TRBV9 and TRBJ2-1): DSGVTQTPKHLITATGQRVTLRCSPRSGDLSVYWYQQSLDQGLQFLIQYYNGEERAKGNILERFSAQQFPDLHSELNLSSLELGDSALYFCASSVASGRGNYNEQFFGPGTRLTVL.

This chain uses TRBV5-4 with TRBJ2-6, with D perhaps matching TRBD1 (6 bases). Between the trimmed V and J ends, which lost 5 bases and 0 bases, there was a span of 15 bases. This CDR3 has 17 residues. The V gene's germline CDR1 is SGHNT and CDR2 YYREEE (reference sequence). CDR3 sequence reads: CASSSGTLNSGANVLTF. The CDR3 DNA reads TGTGCCAGCAGTTCGGGGACACTCAACTCTGGGGCCAACGTCCTGACTTTC. Variable domain in full (rest from reference TRBV5-4 and TRBJ2-6): ETGVTQSPTHLIKTRGQQVTLRCSSQSGHNTVSWYQQALGQGPQFIFQYYREEENGRGNFPPRFSGLQFPNYSSELNVNALELDDSALYLCASSSGTLNSGANVLTFGAGSRLTVL.

V usage is TRBV5-6 and J usage is TRBJ1-6; TRBD1 is a possible D gene (6 bases). Trimming pared 0 bases from V and 9 bases from J, leaving 10 bases between. The CDR3 covers 14 residues. CDR1 SGHDT and CDR2 YYEEEE come from the germline V gene. This CDR3 is CASSLGQGTSPLHF. The CDR3 DNA sequence: TGTGCCAGCAGCTTGGGGCAGGGGACTTCACCCCTCCACTTT.

The J gene is TRBJ2-7, the V gene TRBV15, with D maybe TRBD1 (5 bases). Trimming removed 2 bases at V and 7 bases at J, with 12 bases between. Germline V gene data show CDR1 as LNHNV and CDR2 as YYDKDF (reference sequence). The CDR3 consists of 13 residues. CDR3 protein: CATSRQGSWEQYF. In DNA, the CDR3 is TGTGCCACCAGCAGACAGGGATCATGGGAGCAGTACTTC.

The J gene is TRBJ1-1, the V gene TRBV5-1, with 9 nucleotides matching TRBD1. The V gene's germline CDR1 is SGHRS and CDR2 YFSETQ. CDR3 size: 12 residues. The V segment lost 4 bases and the J segment 10 bases; nucleotides outside the gene matches: 5. The CDR3 coding sequence is TGCGCCAGCAGCGGGGACAGGGCTCGAGCTTTCTTT. Protein: CASSGDRARAFF. The full variable domain, in which reference TRBV5-1 and TRBJ1-1 provide the parts outside the CDR3, is KAGVTQTPRYLIKTRGQQVTLSCSPISGHRSVSWYQQTPGQGLQFLFEYFSETQRNKGNFPGRFSGRQFSNSRSEMNVSTLELGDSALYLCASSGDRARAFFGQGTRLTVV.

With respect to this clone: One end of the junction varies from germline; a read error may be responsible. The rearrangement uses TRBV18 and TRBJ2-7; D is tentatively TRBD1 or TRBD2 (6 bases each). The length of the CDR3 is 16 residues. CDR1 KGHSH and CDR2 LQKENI come from the germline V gene. The DNA for the CDR3 is TGTGCCAGCTCTCCACAGGGAAAGGGCGGGGTGTACGAGCAGTACTTC. It is translated as CASSPQGKGGVYEQYF.

In nucleotides, the CDR3 is TGTGCCAGCAGCACCTCGGGGGGGCGGGAGACCCAGTACTTC. This gives the protein CASSTSGGRETQYF. This sequence joins TRBV7-9 and TRBJ2-5; the match to TRBD2 covers 8 bases. Germline V lookup: CDR1 SEHNR, CDR2 FQNEAQ (reference sequence). V lost 5 bases and J lost 5; bases outside the gene matches: 7. The CDR3 covers 14 residues.

The chain combines TRBV10-2 with TRBJ2-7; a possible D gene is TRBD2 (6 bases). Trimming shortened V by 2 bases and J by 3 bases, and 8 bases separated the two germline ends. This CDR3 has 13 residues. Germline CDR1 WSHSY, CDR2 SAAADI. CDR3 sequence: CASSENSGYEQYF. The CDR3, as DNA: TGCGCCAGCAGTGAGAATAGCGGCTACGAGCAGTACTTC.

The V and J genes are TRBV28 and TRBJ1-6; possibly TRBD1 for D (6 bases). Trimming removed 7 bases at V and 0 bases at J, with 10 bases between. Germline CDR1 and CDR2: MDHEN and SYDVKM. The CDR3 has 15 residues. CDR3 nucleotide sequence: TGTGCCAGCACCTCGACAGGCTCCTATAATTCACCCCTCCACTTT. This codes for CASTSTGSYNSPLHF. The whole variable domain, filled in from reference TRBV28 and TRBJ1-6, reads DVKVTQSSRYLVKRTGEKVFLECVQDMDHENMFWYRQDPGLGLRLIYFSYDVKMKEKGDIPEGYSVSREKKERFSLILESASTNQTSMYLCASTSTGSYNSPLHFGNGTRLTVT.

The rearrangement joins TRBV20-1 to TRBJ2-7; D uncertain. The CDR3 covers 11 residues. The germline V and J ends were trimmed by 3 bases and 6 bases, with 9 bases remaining between them. CDR1 DFQATT and CDR2 SNEGSKA come from the germline V gene (reference sequence). This CDR3 reads CSASSPPEQYF. The CDR3 bases are TGCAGTGCTAGTTCTCCTCCCGAGCAGTACTTC.

The chain has TRBV12-3 or TRBV12-4 and TRBJ1-2, with a tentative D call TRBD1 (6 bases). The CDR3 covers 12 residues. V shed 5 bases and J shed 5 bases, with 9 bases lying between them. The CDR3 nucleotides are TGTGCCAGCAGTCCCGGACAGTATGGCTACACCTTC. It yields the protein CASSPGQYGYTF.

The J gene is TRBJ1-4, the V gene TRBV10-1; perhaps TRBD1 as D (5 bases). With 4 bases removed from V and 3 bases from J, the gap between germline ends came to 9 bases. The length of the CDR3 is 14 residues. Germline CDR1 and CDR2: WNHNN and SYGVQD (reference sequence). This CDR3 reads CASSAGGSNEKLFF. CDR3 nucleotides: TGCGCCAGCAGTGCGGGGGGTTCTAATGAAAAACTGTTTTTT.

This rearrangement joins TRBV6-5 to TRBJ2-7; maybe TRBD2 (5 bases). The CDR3 sequence is 15 residues long. Germline CDR1 MNHEY, CDR2 SVGAGI. Trimming took 0 bases from V and 4 from J, leaving 13 bases between them. The CDR3 region has the DNA TGTGCCAGCAGTTACTCCCAGGATTCGGGGTACGAGCAGTACTTC. The encoded protein is CASSYSQDSGYEQYF.

V and J are TRBV6-5 and TRBJ1-2; TRBD1 might be the D (6 bases). Germline V gene sequence: CDR1 MNHEY, CDR2 SVGAGI. Trimming removed 4 bases at V and 8 bases at J, with 14 bases between. There are 13 residues in the CDR3. This CDR3 is CASSWAGAEGYTF. For the CDR3, the DNA is TGTGCCAGCAGTTGGGCAGGGGCGGAGGGCTACACCTTC.

The chain recombines TRBV7-3 with TRBJ1-2; 9 nucleotides match TRBD1. Germline values: CDR1 SGHTA, CDR2 FQGTGA. The CDR3 is made up of 16 amino acids. Germline trimming cut 5 bases from V and 5 bases from J; bases unmatched to any gene: 12. The chain's CDR3 is CASSQTPGQGGYGYTF. CDR3 nucleotides: TGTGCCAGCAGCCAGACACCGGGACAGGGAGGTTATGGCTACACCTTC.

The J gene is TRBJ2-7, the V gene TRBV30; possibly TRBD2 for D (5 bases). Germline CDR1 reads GTSNPN; CDR2 reads SVGIG (reference sequence). This CDR3 region has 10 residues. Trimming took off 5 bases at V and 4 bases at J, with 6 bases between the two ends. DNA of the CDR3: TGTGCCTGGGGACTTTACGAGCAGTACTTC. Protein sequence: CAWGLYEQYF.

The genes are TRBV7-3 and TRBJ2-3; D not certain. Germline V lookup: CDR1 SGHTA, CDR2 FQGTGA. Trimming pared 5 bases from V and 0 bases from J, leaving 6 bases between. The CDR3 runs to 13 residues. The CDR3: CASSLVSTDTQYF. The DNA of the CDR3 is TGTGCCAGCAGCCTAGTGAGCACAGATACGCAGTATTTT.